This T cell receptor beta chain originates from a study of T cell responses to AZD1222 COVID-19 vaccine. Trimming pared 6 bases from V and 2 bases from J, leaving 15 bases between. CDR3 length: 15 amino acids. Germline-derived CDR1 and CDR2 are ENHRY and SYGVKD. TCRdb's copy holds only in-frame clones and misses some; the assay was immunoSEQ multiplex PCR. The sample includes about 84,000 clones, 75% to 90% of them seen just once. This receptor was taken from an adult who received the AZD1222 COVID-19 vaccine. The V gene is TRBV10-3, the J gene TRBJ2-3; TRBD1 or TRBD2 may be the D gene (6 bases each). Sample: peripheral blood, taken 28 days after the second AZD1222 dose. The CDR3 is CAISPGAGITDTQYF. The CDR3 DNA follows: TGTGCCATCAGCCCGGGGGCCGGGATCACAGATACGCAGTATTTT.